This paragraph reports one TCR beta chain. In the same sample, other DNA sequences code for this CDR3. These data belong to a study of shared clonotypes between healthy human individuals. The table came from immunoSEQ multiplex PCR; TCRdb's copy has only in-frame clones and leaves some out. Of about 2.2 million clones in the sample, roughly 91% are singletons; the top ten hold more than 1.5%. From germline, CDR1 is MNHEY and CDR2 SMNVEV (reference sequence). Trimming pared 2 bases from V and 0 bases from J, leaving 5 bases between. The CDR3 is made up of 14 amino acids. CD45RO negativity and positive selection for CCR7 defined naive CD8 cells, a population that excluded terminally differentiated effector memory CD45RA+ cells.

This TCR came from a man younger than 35 in good health. Some clones in this sample may be carry-over from other donors' samples. Sample: naive CD8+ T cells from PBMCs. The rearrangement links TRBV27 to TRBJ1-5, with no clear D. The chain's CDR3 is CASSLVGSNQPQHF. The CDR3 region has the DNA TGTGCCAGCAGTTTAGTCGGTAGCAATCAGCCCCAGCATTTT.